This T cell receptor beta chain comes out of a study of T cell responses to AZD1222 COVID-19 vaccine. Study results and caveats: At baseline, just five or six AZD1222 recipients tested seropositive. Unmutated variant regions are reportedly targeted by nearly half of spike-specific TCRs.

Clones were read by immunoSEQ multiplex PCR, and TCRdb kept only the in-frame ones, dropping some. The sample lists over 120,000 clones, roughly 87% seen once, with 4.5% to 5.5% in the top ten. V lost 4 bases and J lost 1, with 10 bases in between. The germline CDR1 and CDR2 sequences are SNHLY and FYNNEI. The CDR3 runs to 15 residues. A note on this clone: Its antigen is currently unknown.

The chain joins TRBV2 to TRBJ2-2; D possibly corresponds to TRBD2 (5 bases). This TCR was recovered from an adult who received the MenACWY meningococcal vaccine as a control. The source material was peripheral blood, sampled 28 days after the second dose of the MenACWY control vaccine. This CDR3 is CASSGRGRNTGELFF. The CDR3 DNA is TGTGCCAGCAGTGGCCGGGGAAGGAACACCGGGGAGCTGTTTTTT.